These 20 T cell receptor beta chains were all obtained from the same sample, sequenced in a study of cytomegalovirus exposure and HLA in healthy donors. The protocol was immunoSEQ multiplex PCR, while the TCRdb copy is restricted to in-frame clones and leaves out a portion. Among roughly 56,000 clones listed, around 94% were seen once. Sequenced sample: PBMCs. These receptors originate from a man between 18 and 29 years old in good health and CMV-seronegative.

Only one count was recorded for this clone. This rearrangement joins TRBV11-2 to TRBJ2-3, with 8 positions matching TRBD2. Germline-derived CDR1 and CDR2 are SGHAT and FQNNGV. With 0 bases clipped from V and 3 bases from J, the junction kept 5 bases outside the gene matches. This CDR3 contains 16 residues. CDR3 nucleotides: TGTGCCAGCAGCTTAGACTCGGGAGGGGGGACAGATACGCAGTATTTT. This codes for CASSLDSGGGTDTQYF. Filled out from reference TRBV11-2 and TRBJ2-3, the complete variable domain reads EAGVAQSPRYKIIEKRQSVAFWCNPISGHATLYWYQQILGQGPKLLIQFQNNGVVDDSQLPKDRFSAERLKGVDSTLKIQPAKLEDSAVYLCASSLDSGGGTDTQYFGPGTRLTVL.

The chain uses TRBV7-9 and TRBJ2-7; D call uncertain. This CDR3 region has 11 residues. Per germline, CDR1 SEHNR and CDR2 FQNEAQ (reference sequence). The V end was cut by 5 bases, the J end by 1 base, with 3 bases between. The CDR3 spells CASSLSYEQYF. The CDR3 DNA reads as TGTGCCAGCAGCCTGTCCTACGAGCAGTACTTC.

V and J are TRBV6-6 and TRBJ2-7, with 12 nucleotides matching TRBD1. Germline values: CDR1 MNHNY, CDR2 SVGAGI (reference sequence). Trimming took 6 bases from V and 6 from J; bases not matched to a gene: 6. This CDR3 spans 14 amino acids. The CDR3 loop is CASRPGQGASEQYF. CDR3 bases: TGTGCCAGCAGGCCGGGACAGGGGGCCTCCGAGCAGTACTTC.

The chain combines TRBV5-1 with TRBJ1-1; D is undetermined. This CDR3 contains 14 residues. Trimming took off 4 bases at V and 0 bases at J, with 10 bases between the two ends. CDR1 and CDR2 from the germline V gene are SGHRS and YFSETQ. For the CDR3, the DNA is TGCGCCAGCAGCGGGCAGGCCTTGAACACTGAAGCTTTCTTT. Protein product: CASSGQALNTEAFF.

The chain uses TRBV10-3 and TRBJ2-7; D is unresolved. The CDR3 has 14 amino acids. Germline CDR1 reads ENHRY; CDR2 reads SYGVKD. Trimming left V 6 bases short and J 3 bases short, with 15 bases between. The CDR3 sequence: CAISRPGSNYEQYF. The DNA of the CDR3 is TGTGCCATCAGCCGACCGGGTAGCAACTACGAGCAGTACTTC.

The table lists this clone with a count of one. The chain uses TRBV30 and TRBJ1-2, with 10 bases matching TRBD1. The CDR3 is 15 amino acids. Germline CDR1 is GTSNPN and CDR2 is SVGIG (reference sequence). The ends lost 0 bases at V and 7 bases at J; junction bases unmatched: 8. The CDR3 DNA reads TGTGCCTGGAGTGTACCCGGGACAGGGGTCCCTGGCTACACCTTC. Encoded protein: CAWSVPGTGVPGYTF.

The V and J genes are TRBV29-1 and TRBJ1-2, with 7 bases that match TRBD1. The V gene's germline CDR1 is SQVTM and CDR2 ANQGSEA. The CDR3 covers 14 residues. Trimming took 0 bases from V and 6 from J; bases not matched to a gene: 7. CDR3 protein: CSVEDRGKGNGYTF. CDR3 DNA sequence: TGCAGCGTTGAAGACAGGGGGAAAGGTAATGGCTACACCTTC.

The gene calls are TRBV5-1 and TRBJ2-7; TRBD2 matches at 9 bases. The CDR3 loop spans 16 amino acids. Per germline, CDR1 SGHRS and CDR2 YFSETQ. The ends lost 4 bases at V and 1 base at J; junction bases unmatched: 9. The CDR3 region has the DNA TGCGCCAGCAGCCCTAGTGGTCTAGCGGGATCCTACGAGCAGTACTTC. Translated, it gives CASSPSGLAGSYEQYF.

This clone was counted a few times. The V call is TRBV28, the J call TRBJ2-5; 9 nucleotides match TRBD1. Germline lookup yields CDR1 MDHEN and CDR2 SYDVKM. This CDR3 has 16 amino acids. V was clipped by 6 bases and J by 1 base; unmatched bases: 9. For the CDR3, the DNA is TGTGCCAGCAGCCGAAGGAGGGACAGGGCCCAAGAGACCCAGTACTTC. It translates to CASSRRRDRAQETQYF.

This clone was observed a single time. The CDR3: CASSLRREISGNTIYF. CDR3 sequence (DNA): TGTGCCAGCAGCTTAAGGCGGGAGATCTCTGGAAACACCATATATTTT. V is TRBV7-9 and J is TRBJ1-3; D remains unclear. The V end was cut by 2 bases, the J end by 0 bases, with 11 bases between. Germline V gives CDR1 SEHNR, CDR2 FQNEAQ (reference sequence). This CDR3 has 16 amino acids.

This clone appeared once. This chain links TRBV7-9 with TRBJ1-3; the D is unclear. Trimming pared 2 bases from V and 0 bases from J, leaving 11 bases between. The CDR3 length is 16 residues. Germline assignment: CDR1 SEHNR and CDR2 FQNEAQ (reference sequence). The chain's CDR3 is CASSLSGPRSGNTIYF. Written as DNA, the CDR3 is TGTGCCAGCAGCTTATCTGGGCCGCGCTCTGGAAACACCATATATTTT.

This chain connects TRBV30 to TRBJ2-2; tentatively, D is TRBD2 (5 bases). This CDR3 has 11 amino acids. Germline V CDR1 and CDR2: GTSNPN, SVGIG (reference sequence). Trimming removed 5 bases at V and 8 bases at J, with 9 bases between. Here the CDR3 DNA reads TGTGCCTGGTCTATAGCGGGGGAGCTGTTTTTT. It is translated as CAWSIAGELFF.

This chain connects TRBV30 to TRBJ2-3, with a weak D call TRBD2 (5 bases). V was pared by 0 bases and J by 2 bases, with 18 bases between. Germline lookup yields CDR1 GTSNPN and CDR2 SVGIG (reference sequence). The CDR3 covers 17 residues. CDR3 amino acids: CAWSVTTRAEFTDTQYF. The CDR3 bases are TGTGCCTGGAGTGTCACAACTAGAGCGGAGTTCACAGATACGCAGTATTTT.

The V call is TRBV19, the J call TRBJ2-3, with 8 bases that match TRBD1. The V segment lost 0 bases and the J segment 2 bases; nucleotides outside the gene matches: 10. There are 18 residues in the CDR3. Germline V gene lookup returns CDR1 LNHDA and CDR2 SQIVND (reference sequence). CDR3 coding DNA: TGTGCCAGTAGTATAGACCCCGCCGGGACAGGACCCACAGATACGCAGTATTTT. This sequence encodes CASSIDPAGTGPTDTQYF.

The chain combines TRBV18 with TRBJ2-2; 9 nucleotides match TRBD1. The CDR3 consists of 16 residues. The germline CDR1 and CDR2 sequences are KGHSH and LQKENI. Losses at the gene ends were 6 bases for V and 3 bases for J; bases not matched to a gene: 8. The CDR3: CASSQTGGWDTGELFF. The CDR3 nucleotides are TGTGCCAGCTCCCAAACAGGGGGCTGGGACACCGGGGAGCTGTTTTTT.

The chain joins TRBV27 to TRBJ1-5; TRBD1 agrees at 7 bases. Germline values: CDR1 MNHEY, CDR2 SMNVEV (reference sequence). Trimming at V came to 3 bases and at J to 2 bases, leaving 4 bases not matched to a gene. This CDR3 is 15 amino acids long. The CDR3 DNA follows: TGTGCCAGCAGTTTGTCCGGGACAGGCAATCAGCCCCAGCATTTT. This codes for CASSLSGTGNQPQHF.

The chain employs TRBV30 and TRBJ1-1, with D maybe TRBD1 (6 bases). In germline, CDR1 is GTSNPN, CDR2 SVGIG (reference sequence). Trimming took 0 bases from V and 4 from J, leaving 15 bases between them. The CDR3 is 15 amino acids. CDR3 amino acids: CAWSVLGQGSTEAFF. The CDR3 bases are TGTGCCTGGAGTGTACTCGGGCAGGGGAGCACTGAAGCTTTCTTT.

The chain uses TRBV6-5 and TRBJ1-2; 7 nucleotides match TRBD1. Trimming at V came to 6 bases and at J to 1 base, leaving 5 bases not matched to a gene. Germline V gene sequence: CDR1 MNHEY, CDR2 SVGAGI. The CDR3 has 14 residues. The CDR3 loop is CASRTGLDNYGYTF. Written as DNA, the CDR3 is TGTGCCAGCAGGACAGGGTTGGATAACTATGGCTACACCTTC.

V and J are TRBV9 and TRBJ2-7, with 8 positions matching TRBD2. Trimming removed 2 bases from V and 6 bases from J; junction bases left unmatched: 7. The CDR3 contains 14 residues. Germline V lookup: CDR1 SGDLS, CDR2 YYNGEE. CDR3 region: CASSVTSEIGEQYF. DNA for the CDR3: TGTGCCAGCAGCGTGACTAGCGAAATTGGCGAGCAGTACTTC.

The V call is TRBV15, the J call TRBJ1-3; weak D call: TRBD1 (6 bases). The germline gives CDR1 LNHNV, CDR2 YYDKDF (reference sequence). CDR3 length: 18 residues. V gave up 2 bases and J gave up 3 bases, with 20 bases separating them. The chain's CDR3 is CATSRKSGGGDFGNTIYF. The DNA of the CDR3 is TGTGCCACCAGCAGAAAATCGGGTGGGGGCGATTTTGGAAACACCATATATTTT.